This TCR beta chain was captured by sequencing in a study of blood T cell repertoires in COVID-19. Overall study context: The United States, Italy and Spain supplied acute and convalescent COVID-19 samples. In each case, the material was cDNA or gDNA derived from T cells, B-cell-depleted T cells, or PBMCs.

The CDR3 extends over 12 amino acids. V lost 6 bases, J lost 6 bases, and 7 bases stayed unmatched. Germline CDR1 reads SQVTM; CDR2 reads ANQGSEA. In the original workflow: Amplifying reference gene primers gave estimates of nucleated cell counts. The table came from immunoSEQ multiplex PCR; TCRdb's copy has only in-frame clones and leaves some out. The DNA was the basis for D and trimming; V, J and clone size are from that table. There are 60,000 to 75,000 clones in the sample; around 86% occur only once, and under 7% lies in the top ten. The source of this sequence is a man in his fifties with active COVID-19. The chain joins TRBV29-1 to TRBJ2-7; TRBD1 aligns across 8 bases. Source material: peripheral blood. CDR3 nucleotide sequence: TGCAGCGTCGGGGACAGGTTGTCCGAGCAGTACTTC. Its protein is CSVGDRLSEQYF.